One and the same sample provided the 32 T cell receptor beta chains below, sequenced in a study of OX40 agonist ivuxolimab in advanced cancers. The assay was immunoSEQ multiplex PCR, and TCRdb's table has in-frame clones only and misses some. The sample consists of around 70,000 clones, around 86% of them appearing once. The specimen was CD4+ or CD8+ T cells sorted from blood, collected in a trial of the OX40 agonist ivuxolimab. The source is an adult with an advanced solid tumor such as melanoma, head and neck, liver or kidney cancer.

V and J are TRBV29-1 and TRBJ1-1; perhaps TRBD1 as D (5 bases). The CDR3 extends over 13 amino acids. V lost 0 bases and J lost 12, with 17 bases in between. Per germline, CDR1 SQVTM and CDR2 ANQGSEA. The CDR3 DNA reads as TGCAGCGTTGAAGATCTTGGCCGGGACTCACCTTTCTTT. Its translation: CSVEDLGRDSPFF.

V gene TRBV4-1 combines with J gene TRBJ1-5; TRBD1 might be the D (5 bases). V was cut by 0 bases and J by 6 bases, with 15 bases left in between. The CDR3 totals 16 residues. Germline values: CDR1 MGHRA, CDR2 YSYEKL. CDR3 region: CASSQEEGLTGQPQHF. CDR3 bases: TGCGCCAGCAGCCAAGAGGAGGGGTTAACAGGTCAGCCCCAGCATTTT.

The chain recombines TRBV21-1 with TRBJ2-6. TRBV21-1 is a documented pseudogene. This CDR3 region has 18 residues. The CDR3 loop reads CASTEVWAGWSGANVLTF. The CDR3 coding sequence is TGTGCCAGCACAGAGGTCTGGGCAGGATGGTCTGGGGCCAACGTCCTGACTTTC.

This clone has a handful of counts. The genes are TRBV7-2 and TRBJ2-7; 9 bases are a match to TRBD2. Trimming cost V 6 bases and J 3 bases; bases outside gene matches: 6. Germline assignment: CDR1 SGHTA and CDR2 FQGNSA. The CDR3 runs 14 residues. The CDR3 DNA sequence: TGTGCCAGCAGATCAGCGGGGGGCGGCTACGAGCAGTACTTC. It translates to CASRSAGGGYEQYF.

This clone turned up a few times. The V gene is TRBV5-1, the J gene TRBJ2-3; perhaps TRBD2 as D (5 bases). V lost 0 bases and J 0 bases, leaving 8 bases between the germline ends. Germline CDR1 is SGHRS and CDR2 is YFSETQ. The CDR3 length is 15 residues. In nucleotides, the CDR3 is TGCGCCAGCAGCTTGGGGACTCCTAGCACAGATACGCAGTATTTT. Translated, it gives CASSLGTPSTDTQYF. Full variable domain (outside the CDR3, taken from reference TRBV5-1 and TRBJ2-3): KAGVTQTPRYLIKTRGQQVTLSCSPISGHRSVSWYQQTPGQGLQFLFEYFSETQRNKGNFPGRFSGRQFSNSRSEMNVSTLELGDSALYLCASSLGTPSTDTQYFGPGTRLTVL.

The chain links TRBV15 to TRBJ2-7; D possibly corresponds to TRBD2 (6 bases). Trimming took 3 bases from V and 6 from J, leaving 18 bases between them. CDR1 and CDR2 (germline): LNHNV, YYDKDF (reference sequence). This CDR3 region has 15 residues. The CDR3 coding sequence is TGTGCCACCAGCAGGGGAGGAGGTTACCCCGGCGAGCAGTACTTC. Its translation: CATSRGGGYPGEQYF.

DNA of the CDR3: TGTGCCAGCAGCCCCGAGGGGTCCGGACACTATGGCTACACCTTC. Translated: CASSPEGSGHYGYTF. The chain couples TRBV5-6 to TRBJ1-2; TRBD1 might be the D (5 bases). Germline CDR1 is SGHDT and CDR2 is YYEEEE. The CDR3 is made up of 15 amino acids. With 4 bases removed from V and 3 bases from J, the gap between germline ends came to 16 bases.

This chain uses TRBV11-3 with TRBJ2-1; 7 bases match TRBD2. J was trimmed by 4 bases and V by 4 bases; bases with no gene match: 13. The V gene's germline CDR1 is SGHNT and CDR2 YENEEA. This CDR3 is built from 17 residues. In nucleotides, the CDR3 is TGTGCCAGCAGCTACCTCCAGACTAGCAGAAATTACAATGAGCAGTTCTTC. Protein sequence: CASSYLQTSRNYNEQFF.

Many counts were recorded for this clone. CDR3 sequence: CASRTHRQGASYGYTF. CDR3 sequence (DNA): TGTGCCAGCAGGACACATCGACAGGGGGCTAGCTATGGCTACACCTTC. The chain has TRBV27 and TRBJ1-2; 10 nucleotides agree with TRBD1. Germline V gives CDR1 MNHEY, CDR2 SMNVEV (reference sequence). Unmatched junction bases numbered 11, after V lost 6 bases and J lost 4 bases. The CDR3 has 16 residues.

CDR3 coding DNA: TGTGCCAGCAGTCCCACGACAGGGGGCCGCTCGGAAGCTTTCTTT. As protein: CASSPTTGGRSEAFF. The chain carries TRBV28 and TRBJ1-1; 10 bases align to TRBD1. With V trimmed by 5 bases and J by 8 bases, 11 bases remained unmatched. This CDR3 region has 15 residues. Per germline, CDR1 MDHEN and CDR2 SYDVKM.

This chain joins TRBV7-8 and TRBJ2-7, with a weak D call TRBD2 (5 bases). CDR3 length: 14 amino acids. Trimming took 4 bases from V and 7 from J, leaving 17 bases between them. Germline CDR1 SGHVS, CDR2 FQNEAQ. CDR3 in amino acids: CASSSRPGRGEQYF. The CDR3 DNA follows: TGTGCCAGCAGCTCTAGACCGGGAAGAGGGGAGCAGTACTTC.

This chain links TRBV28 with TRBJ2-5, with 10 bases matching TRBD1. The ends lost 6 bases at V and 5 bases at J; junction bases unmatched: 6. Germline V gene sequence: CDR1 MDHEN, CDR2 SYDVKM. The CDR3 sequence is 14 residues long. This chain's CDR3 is CASRPSGQGETQYF. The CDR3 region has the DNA TGTGCCAGCAGACCCTCGGGACAGGGGGAGACCCAGTACTTC. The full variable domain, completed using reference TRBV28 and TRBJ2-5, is DVKVTQSSRYLVKRTGEKVFLECVQDMDHENMFWYRQDPGLGLRLIYFSYDVKMKEKGDIPEGYSVSREKKERFSLILESASTNQTSMYLCASRPSGQGETQYFGPGTRLLVL.

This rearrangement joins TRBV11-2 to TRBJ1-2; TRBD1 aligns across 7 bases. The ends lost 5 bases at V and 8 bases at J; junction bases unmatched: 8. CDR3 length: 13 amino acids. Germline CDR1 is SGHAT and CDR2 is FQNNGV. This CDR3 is CASSPRQGIGYTF. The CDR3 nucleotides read TGTGCCAGCAGCCCCAGACAGGGTATAGGCTACACCTTC.

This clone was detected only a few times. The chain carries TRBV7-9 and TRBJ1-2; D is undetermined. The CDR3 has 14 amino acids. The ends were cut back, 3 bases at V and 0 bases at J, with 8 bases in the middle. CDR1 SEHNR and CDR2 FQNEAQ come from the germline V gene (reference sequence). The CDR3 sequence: CASSFAGSNYGYTF. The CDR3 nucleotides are TGTGCCAGCAGCTTTGCGGGTTCTAACTATGGCTACACCTTC. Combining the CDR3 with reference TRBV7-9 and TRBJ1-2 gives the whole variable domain DTGVSQNPRHKITKRGQNVTFRCDPISEHNRLYWYRQTLGQGPEFLTYFQNEAQLEKSRLLSDRFSAERPKGSFSTLEIQRTEQGDSAMYLCASSFAGSNYGYTFGSGTRLTVV.

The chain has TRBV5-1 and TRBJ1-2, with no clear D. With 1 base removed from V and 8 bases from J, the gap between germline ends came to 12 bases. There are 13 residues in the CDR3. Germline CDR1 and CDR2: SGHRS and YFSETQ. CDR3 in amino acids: CASSLTGSRGYTF. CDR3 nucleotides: TGCGCCAGCAGCTTGACGGGATCACGGGGCTACACCTTC.

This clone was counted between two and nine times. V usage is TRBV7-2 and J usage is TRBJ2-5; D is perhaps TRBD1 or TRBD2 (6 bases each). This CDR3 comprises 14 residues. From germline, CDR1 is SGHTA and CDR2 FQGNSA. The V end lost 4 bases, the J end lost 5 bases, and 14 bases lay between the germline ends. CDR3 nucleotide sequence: TGTGCCAGCAGCTCGGAGGGGGTGGGGGAGACCCAGTACTTC. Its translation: CASSSEGVGETQYF.

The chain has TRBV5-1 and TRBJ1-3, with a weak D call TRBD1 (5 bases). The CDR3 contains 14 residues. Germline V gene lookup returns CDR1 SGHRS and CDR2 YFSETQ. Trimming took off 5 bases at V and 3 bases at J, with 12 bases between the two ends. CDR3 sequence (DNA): TGCGCCAGCAGTGAAGGGACCTATGGAAACACCATATATTTT. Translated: CASSEGTYGNTIYF.

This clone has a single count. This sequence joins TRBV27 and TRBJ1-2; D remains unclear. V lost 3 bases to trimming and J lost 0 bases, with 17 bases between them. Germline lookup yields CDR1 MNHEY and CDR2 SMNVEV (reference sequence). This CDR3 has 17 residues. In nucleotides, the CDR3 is TGTGCCAGCAGTTTTTCTGTCGTGCGAAGAGCTAACTATGGCTACACCTTC. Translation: CASSFSVVRRANYGYTF.

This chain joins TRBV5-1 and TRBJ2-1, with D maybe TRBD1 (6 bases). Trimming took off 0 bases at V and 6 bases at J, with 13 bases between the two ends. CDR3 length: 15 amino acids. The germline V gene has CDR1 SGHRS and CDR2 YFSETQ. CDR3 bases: TGCGCCAGCAGCTTGGGGCAGGGGCAGGGCAATGAGCAGTTCTTC. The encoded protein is CASSLGQGQGNEQFF.

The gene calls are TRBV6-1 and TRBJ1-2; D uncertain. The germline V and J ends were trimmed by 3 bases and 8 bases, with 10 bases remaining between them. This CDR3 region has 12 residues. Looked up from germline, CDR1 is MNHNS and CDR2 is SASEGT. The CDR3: CASSDSGRGYTF. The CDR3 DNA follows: TGTGCCAGCAGTGACTCCGGGAGGGGCTACACCTTC.

The CDR3 protein is CASSSQGAANEQYF. In DNA form, the CDR3 reads TGTGCCAGCAGCTCCCAGGGGGCGGCCAACGAGCAGTACTTC. The rearrangement links TRBV4-2 to TRBJ2-7; 8 bases line up with TRBD1. In germline, CDR1 is LGHNA, CDR2 YNFKEQ. The CDR3 covers 14 residues. V lost 5 bases and J lost 5; bases outside the gene matches: 8.

The CDR3 spells CASSPGQGGGEKLFF. DNA of the CDR3: TGCGCCAGCAGCCCCGGACAGGGGGGGGGTGAAAAACTGTTTTTT. This chain connects TRBV5-1 to TRBJ1-4; 10 bases align to TRBD1. Per germline, CDR1 SGHRS and CDR2 YFSETQ. V shed 4 bases, J shed 7 bases, and the junction held 7 bases outside the gene matches. The CDR3 length is 15 residues.

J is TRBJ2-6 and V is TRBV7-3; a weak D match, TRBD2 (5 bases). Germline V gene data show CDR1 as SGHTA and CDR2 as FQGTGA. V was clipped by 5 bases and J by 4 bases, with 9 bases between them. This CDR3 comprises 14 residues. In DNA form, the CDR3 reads TGTGCCAGCAGCCCCCCGGGAGGGGCCAACGTCCTGACTTTC. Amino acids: CASSPPGGANVLTF.

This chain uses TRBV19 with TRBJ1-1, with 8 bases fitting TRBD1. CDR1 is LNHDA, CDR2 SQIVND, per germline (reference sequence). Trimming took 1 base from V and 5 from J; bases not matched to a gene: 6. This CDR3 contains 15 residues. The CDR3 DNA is TGTGCCAGTAGTATAGGGACAGGGTTTATAACTGAAGCTTTCTTT. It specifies CASSIGTGFITEAFF.

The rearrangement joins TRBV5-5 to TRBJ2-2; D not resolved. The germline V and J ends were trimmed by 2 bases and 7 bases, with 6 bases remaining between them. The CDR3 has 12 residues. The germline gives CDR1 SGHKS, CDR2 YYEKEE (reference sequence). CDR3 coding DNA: TGTGCCAGCAGCTTATGGGGCGGGGAGCTGTTTTTT. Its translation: CASSLWGGELFF. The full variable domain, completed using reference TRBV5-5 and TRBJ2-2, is DAGVTQSPTHLIKTRGQQVTLRCSPISGHKSVSWYQQVLGQGPQFIFQYYEKEERGRGNFPDRFSARQFPNYSSELNVNALLLGDSALYLCASSLWGGELFFGEGSRLTVL.

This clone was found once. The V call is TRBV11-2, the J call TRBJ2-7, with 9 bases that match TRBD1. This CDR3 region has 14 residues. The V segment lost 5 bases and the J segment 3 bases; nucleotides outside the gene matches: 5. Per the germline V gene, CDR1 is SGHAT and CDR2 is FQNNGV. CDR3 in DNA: TGTGCCAGCAGCCGTACGACAGGGGGCTACGAGCAGTACTTC. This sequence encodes CASSRTTGGYEQYF.

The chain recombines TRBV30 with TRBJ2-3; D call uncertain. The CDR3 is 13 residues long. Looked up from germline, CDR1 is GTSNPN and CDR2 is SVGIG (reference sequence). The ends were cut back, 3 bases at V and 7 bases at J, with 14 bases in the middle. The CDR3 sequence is CAWSDNDVYTQYF. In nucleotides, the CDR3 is TGTGCCTGGAGCGATAATGACGTTTATACGCAGTATTTT.

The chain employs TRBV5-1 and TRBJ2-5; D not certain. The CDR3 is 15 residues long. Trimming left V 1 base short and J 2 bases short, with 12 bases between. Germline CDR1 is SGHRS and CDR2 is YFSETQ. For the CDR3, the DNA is TGCGCCAGCAGCTTGAGGTCGTCAGGACAAGAGACCCAGTACTTC. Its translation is CASSLRSSGQETQYF.

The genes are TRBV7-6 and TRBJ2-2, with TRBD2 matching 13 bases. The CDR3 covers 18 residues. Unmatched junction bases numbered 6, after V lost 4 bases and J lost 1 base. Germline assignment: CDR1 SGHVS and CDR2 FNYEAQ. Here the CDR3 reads CASSWGLAGRENTGELFF. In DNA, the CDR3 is TGTGCCAGCAGCTGGGGACTAGCGGGAAGGGAGAACACCGGGGAGCTGTTTTTT. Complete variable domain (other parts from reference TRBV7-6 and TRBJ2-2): GAGVSQSPRYKVTKRGQDVALRCDPISGHVSLYWYRQALGQGPEFLTYFNYEAQQDKSGLPNDRFSAERPEGSISTLTIQRTEQRDSAMYRCASSWGLAGRENTGELFFGEGSRLTVL.

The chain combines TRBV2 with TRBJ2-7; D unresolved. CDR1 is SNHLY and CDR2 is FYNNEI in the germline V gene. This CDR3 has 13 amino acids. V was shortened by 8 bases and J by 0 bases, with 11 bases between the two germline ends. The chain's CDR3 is CASDSDISYEQYF. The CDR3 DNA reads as TGTGCCAGCGATTCCGACATCTCCTACGAGCAGTACTTC.

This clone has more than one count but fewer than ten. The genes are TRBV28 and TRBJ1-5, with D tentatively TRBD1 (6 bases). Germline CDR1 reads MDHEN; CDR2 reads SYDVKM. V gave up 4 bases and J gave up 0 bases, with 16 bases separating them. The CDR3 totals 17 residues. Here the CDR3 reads CASSSLQGRYSNQPQHF. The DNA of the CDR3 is TGTGCCAGCAGTTCCCTCCAGGGGAGGTATAGCAATCAGCCCCAGCATTTT.

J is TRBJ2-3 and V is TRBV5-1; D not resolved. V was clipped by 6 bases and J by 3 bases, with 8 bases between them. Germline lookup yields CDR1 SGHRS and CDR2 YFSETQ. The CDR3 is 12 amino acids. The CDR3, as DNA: TGCGCCAGCACCGAGACAACAGATACGCAGTATTTT. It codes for CASTETTDTQYF.